Sequencing of this T cell receptor beta chain was carried out in a study of T cells in localized non-small cell lung cancer. Overall study results and limits: Analysis by sequencing included only one tumor region, so heterogeneity remains possible. Of the top 100 tumor clones, median around 55 were in adjacent lung, approximately 30 among its top 100.

About this clone itself: Its antigen is undetermined.

TCRdb keeps only in-frame clones here, not all; method: immunoSEQ multiplex PCR. Here the sample spans 70,000 to 90,000 clones, around 84% being singletons. The germline V gene encodes CDR1 SGHRS and CDR2 YFSETQ. V was pared by 0 bases and J by 0 bases, with 6 bases between. The CDR3 covers 14 residues. The material was peripheral blood, obtained before any cancer treatment. The gene calls are TRBV5-1 and TRBJ1-1; the D is unclear. This TCR was sampled from a female donor of 60 years or more with stage I lung adenocarcinoma. Here the CDR3 reads CASSLEGMNTEAFF. The CDR3 nucleotides read TGCGCCAGCAGCTTGGAAGGGATGAACACTGAAGCTTTCTTT.